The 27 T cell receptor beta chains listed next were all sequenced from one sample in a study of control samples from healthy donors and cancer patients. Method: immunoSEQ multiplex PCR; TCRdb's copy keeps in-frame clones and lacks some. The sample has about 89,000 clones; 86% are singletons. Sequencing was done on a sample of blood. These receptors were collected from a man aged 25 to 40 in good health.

The CDR3 loop reads CASSPDSRGTEAFF. CDR3 DNA: TGTGCCAGCTCTCCTGACAGTAGAGGAACTGAAGCTTTCTTT. The J gene is TRBJ1-1, the V gene TRBV18; the D gene is possibly TRBD1 (5 bases). Germline assignment: CDR1 KGHSH and CDR2 LQKENI. V lost 6 bases to trimming and J lost 5 bases, with 16 bases between them. The CDR3 covers 14 residues.

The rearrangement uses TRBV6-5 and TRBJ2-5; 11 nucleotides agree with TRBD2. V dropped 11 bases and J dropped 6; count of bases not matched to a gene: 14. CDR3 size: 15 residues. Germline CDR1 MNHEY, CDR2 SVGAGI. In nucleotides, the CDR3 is TGTGCCGTCTCCCCTGTAGCGGGGGGGCAGAAGACCCAGTACTTC. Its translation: CAVSPVAGGQKTQYF.

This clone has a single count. CDR3 nucleotides: TGTGCCAGCAGTTACAACCAGGGGGGCTATGGCTACACCTTC. Protein sequence: CASSYNQGGYGYTF. V gene TRBV6-5 combines with J gene TRBJ1-2; 7 bases match TRBD1. The V gene end was trimmed by 2 bases and the J gene end by 4 bases; junction bases not matched to a gene: 4. Germline values: CDR1 MNHEY, CDR2 SVGAGI. The CDR3 is made up of 14 amino acids.

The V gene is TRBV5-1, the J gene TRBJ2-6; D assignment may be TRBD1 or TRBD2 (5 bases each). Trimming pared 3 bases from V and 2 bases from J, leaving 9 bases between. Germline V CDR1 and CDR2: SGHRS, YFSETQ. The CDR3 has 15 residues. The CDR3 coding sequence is TGCGCCAGCAGCTCTCAGGGAGCTGGGGCCAACGTCCTGACTTTC. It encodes CASSSQGAGANVLTF.

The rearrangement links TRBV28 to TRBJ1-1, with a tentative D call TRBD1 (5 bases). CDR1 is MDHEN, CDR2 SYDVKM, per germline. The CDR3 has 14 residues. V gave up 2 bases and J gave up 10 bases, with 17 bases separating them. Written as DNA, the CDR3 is TGTGCCAGCAGTTTAGATGGTCAGGGTGGGGGAGCTTTCTTT. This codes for CASSLDGQGGGAFF.

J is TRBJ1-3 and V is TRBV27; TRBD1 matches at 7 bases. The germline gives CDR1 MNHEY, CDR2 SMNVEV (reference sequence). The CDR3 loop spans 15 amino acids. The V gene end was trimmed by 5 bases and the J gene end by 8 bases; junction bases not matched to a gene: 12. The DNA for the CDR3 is TGTGCCAGCAGTCCAGGGGGGGGGCAGGGCTACACCATATATTTT. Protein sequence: CASSPGGGQGYTIYF.

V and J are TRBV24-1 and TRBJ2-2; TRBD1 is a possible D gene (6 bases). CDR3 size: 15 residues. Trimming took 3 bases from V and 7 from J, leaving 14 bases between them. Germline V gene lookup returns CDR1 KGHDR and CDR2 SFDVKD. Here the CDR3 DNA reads TGTGCCACCAGTGATCCTACAGGGCGAATCGGGGAGCTGTTTTTT. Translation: CATSDPTGRIGELFF.

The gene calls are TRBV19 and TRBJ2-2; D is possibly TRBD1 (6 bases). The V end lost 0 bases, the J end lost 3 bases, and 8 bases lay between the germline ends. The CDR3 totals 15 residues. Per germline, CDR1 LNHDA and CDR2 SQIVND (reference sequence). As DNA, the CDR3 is TGTGCCAGTAGTATAGACAGGGGATACACCGGGGAGCTGTTTTTT. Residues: CASSIDRGYTGELFF.

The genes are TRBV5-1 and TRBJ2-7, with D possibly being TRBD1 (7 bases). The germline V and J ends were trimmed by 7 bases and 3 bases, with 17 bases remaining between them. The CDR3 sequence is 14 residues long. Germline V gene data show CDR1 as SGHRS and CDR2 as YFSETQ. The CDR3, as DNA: TGCGCCAGCTCCACAGGGGACTGGTACTACGAGCAGTACGTC. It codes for CASSTGDWYYEQYV.

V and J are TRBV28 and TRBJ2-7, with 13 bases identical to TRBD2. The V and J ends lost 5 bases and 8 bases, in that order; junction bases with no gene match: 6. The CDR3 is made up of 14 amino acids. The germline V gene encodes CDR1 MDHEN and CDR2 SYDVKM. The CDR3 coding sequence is TGTGCCAGCAGTCCGACTAGCGGGGGGAATCAGCAGTACTTC. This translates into CASSPTSGGNQQYF.

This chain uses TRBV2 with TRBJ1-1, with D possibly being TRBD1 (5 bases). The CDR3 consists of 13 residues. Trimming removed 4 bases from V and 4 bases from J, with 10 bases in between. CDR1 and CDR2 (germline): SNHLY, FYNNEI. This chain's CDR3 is CASSGSGRTEAFF. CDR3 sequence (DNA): TGTGCCAGCAGTGGGTCGGGGCGCACTGAAGCTTTCTTT.

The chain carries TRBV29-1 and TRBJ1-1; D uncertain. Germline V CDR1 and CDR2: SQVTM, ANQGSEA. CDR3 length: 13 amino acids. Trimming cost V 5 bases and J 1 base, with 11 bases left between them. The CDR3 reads CSVYGPSNTEAFF. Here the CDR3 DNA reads TGCAGCGTTTACGGGCCGTCGAACACTGAAGCTTTCTTT.

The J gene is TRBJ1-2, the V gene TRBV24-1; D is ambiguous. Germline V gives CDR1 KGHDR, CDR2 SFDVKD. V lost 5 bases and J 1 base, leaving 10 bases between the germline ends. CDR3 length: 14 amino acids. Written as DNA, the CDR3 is TGTGCCACCAGTGCGGCAGAGTTTAACTATGGCTACACCTTC. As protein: CATSAAEFNYGYTF.

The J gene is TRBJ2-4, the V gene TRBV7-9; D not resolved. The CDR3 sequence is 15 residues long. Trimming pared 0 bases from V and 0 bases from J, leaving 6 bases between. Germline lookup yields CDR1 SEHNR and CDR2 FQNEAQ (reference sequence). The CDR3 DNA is TGTGCCAGCAGCTTAGCGGGGATAGCCAAAAACATTCAGTACTTC. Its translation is CASSLAGIAKNIQYF.

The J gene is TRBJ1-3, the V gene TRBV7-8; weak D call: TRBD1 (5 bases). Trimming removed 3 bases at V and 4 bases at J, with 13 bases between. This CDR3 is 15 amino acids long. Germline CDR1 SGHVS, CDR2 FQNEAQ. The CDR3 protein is CASSFRRATGNTIYF. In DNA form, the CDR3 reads TGTGCCAGCAGCTTCCGCAGGGCTACGGGAAACACCATATATTTT.

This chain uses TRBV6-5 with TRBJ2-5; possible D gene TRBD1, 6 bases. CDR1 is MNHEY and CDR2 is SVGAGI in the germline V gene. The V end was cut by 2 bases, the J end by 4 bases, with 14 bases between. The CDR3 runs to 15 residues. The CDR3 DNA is TGTGCCAGCAGTTACGCCGCTAAAGGGGGAGAGACCCAGTACTTC. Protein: CASSYAAKGGETQYF.

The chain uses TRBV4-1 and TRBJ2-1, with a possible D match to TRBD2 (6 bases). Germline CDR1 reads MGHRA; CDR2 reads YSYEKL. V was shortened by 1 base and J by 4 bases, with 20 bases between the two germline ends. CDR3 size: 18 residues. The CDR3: CASSQGDTRDSLYNEQFF. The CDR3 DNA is TGCGCCAGCAGCCAAGGGGATACCCGGGACTCTTTATACAATGAGCAGTTCTTC.

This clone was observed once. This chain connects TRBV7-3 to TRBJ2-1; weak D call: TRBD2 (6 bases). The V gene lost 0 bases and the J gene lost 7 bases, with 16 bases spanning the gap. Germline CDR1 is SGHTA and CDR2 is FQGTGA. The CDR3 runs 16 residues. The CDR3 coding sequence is TGTGCCAGCAGCTTAACCCTCCAGGGAGGTGTGAATGAGCAGTTCTTC. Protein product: CASSLTLQGGVNEQFF.

This CDR3 reads CASKADREWNYGYTF. In DNA form, the CDR3 reads TGTGCCAGCAAAGCCGACAGGGAATGGAACTATGGCTACACCTTC. The V and J genes are TRBV2 and TRBJ1-2; 7 bases map to TRBD1. The CDR3 length is 15 residues. Looked up from germline, CDR1 is SNHLY and CDR2 is FYNNEI. The V gene end was trimmed by 7 bases and the J gene end by 2 bases; junction bases not matched to a gene: 10.

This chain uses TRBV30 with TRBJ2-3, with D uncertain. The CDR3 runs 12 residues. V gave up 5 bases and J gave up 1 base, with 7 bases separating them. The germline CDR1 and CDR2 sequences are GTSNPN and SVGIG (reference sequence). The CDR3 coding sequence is TGTGCCTGGGGGCAGGGCACAGATACGCAGTATTTT. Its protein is CAWGQGTDTQYF.

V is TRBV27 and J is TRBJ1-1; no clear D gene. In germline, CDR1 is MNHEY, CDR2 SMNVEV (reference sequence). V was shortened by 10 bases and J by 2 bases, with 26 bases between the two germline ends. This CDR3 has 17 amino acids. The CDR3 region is CATHPEEGPLTNTEAFF. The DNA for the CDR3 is TGTGCCACCCATCCAGAGGAGGGCCCCTTAACTAACACTGAAGCTTTCTTT.

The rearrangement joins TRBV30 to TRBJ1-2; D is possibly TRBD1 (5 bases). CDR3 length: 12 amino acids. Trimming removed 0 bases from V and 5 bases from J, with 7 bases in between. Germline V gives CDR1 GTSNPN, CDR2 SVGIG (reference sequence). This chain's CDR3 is CAWSVPGYGYTF. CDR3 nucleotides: TGTGCCTGGAGTGTACCAGGGTATGGCTACACCTTC.

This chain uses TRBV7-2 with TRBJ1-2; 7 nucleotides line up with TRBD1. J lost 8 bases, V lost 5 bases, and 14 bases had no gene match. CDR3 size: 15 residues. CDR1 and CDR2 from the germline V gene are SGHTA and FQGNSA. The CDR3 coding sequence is TGTGCCAGCAGCCCCAACGGACAGGTACGAGAAGGCTACACCTTC. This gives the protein CASSPNGQVREGYTF.

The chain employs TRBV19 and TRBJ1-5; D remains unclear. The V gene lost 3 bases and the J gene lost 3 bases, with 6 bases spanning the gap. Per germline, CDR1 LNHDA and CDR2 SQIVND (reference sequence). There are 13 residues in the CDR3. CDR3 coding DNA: TGTGCCAGTAGTATCCGTTACAATCAGCCCCAGCATTTT. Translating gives CASSIRYNQPQHF.

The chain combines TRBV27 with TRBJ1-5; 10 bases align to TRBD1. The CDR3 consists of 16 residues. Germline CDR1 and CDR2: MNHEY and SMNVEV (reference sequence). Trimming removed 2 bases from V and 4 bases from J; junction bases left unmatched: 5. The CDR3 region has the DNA TGTGCCAGCAGTTTAACCCGGGACAGGGGTAATCAGCCCCAGCATTTT. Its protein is CASSLTRDRGNQPQHF.

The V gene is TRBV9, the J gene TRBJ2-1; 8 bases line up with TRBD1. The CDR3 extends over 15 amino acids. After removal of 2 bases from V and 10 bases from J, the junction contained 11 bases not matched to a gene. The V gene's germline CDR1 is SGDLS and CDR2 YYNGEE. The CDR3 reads CASSVSPKDRDEQFF. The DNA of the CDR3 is TGTGCCAGCAGCGTGTCCCCAAAGGACAGGGACGAGCAGTTCTTC.

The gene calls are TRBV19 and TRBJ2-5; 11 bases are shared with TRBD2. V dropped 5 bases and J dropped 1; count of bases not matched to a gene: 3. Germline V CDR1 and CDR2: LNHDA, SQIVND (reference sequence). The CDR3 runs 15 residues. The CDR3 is CASSAGTSGQETQYF. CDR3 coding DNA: TGTGCCAGTAGTGCCGGGACTAGCGGCCAAGAGACCCAGTACTTC.